This T cell receptor (beta chain) was obtained from a study of cytomegalovirus exposure and HLA in healthy donors. Findings and caveats of the study: Researchers reported that a few CMV-associated chains were confirmed in vitro as CMV antigen-specific.

The germline V and J ends were trimmed by 8 bases and 2 bases, with 14 bases remaining between them. This CDR3 spans 14 amino acids. Per the germline V gene, CDR1 is MNHEY and CDR2 is SMNVEV (reference sequence). About this clone: Its antigen is not known.

With 60 Vbeta and 13 Jbeta primers, the PCR was carried out. Clones were sequenced by immunoSEQ multiplex PCR, and TCRdb holds only the in-frame ones, with some missing. This sample's clone table lists 200,000 to 250,000 clones. The chain is built from TRBV27 and TRBJ2-3, with a tentative D call TRBD1 (6 bases). Sequenced sample: PBMCs. This clonotype was obtained from a woman in her thirties in good health and CMV-seropositive. In DNA, the CDR3 is TGTGCCAGCTCAGGGGTTTTTGCCACAGATACGCAGTATTTT. This sequence encodes CASSGVFATDTQYF.